These 9 T cell receptor beta chains originate from one sample sequenced in a study of T cells in Graves' hyperthyroidism and ophthalmopathy. Amplification targeted TCR beta CDR3 regions from RNA transcripts. The primer set for the first-round RT-PCR of the TCR CDR3 was HTBI. TCRdb redid the calling of the multiplex PCR reads with MiXCR, one entry per CDR3 protein. The data show roughly 260,000 distinct CDR3 sequences, 14% to 15% seen once. The sample comprised blood. These receptors were collected from a woman between 40 and 50 years old with Graves' hyperthyroidism that later progressed to Graves' ophthalmopathy.

In this sample, this clonotype turned up many times. The V and J genes are TRBV3-1 and TRBJ1-2, with D possibly TRBD1 on 5 matching bases. V dropped 1 base and J dropped 2 bases, with 11 bases sitting between them. CDR3 length: 15 residues. Germline-derived CDR1 and CDR2 are LGHDT and YNNKEL (reference sequence). The CDR3 sequence is CASSQAGARNYGYTF. In nucleotides, the CDR3 is TGTGCCAGCAGCCAAGCCGGGGCGCGGAACTATGGCTACACCTTC.

In this sample, this clonotype turned up a few times. A much larger clone lies a single base off, so this may be a read error. This chain links TRBV28 with TRBJ2-1; perhaps TRBD1 as D (7 bases). CDR1 and CDR2 (germline): MDHEN, SYDVKM. V lost 5 bases and J lost 5, with 16 bases in between. The CDR3 has 15 residues. CDR3 protein: CASSTRQGGNNEQFF. CDR3 bases: TGTGCCAGCAGTACACGACAGGGAGGAAACAATGAGCAGTTCTTC.

The J gene is TRBJ1-5, the V gene TRBV19; TRBD1 aligns across 8 bases. J gave up 7 bases and V 5 bases, and 4 bases lay outside the gene matches. Germline V gene data show CDR1 as LNHDA and CDR2 as SQIVND (reference sequence). The CDR3 consists of 13 residues. CDR3 residues: CASSAGGGQPQHF. The CDR3 nucleotides read TGTGCCAGTAGTGCAGGGGGCGGGCAGCCCCAGCATTTT.

The V gene is TRBV20-1, the J gene TRBJ2-7; the D is unclear. CDR3 length: 15 residues. CDR1 is DFQATT, CDR2 SNEGSKA, per germline (reference sequence). V lost 0 bases, J lost 0 bases, and 12 bases lay in between. The CDR3: CSARDLNKGSYEQYF. The CDR3 bases are TGCAGTGCTAGAGATTTGAATAAGGGCTCCTACGAGCAGTACTTC.

This clonotype appeared many times. The chain has TRBV28 and TRBJ1-3; D uncertain. The germline V gene encodes CDR1 MDHEN and CDR2 SYDVKM. V shed 0 bases and J shed 2 bases, with 11 bases lying between them. The CDR3 runs to 16 residues. The CDR3 coding sequence is TGTGCCAGCAGTTTATGGCCTGGGTCCACTGGAAACACCATATATTTT. It yields the protein CASSLWPGSTGNTIYF.

This clonotype was counted at least ten times. The chain uses TRBV28 and TRBJ1-6; D is possibly TRBD1 (5 bases). Germline V gene lookup returns CDR1 MDHEN and CDR2 SYDVKM. Trimming stripped 5 bases from V and 6 bases from J, with 14 bases between. This CDR3 is 15 amino acids long. The CDR3 reads CASSIGQGTNSPLHF. The CDR3 DNA reads as TGTGCCAGCAGTATCGGACAAGGAACTAATTCACCCCTCCACTTT.

This rearrangement joins TRBV28 to TRBJ2-3, with 7 bases aligning to TRBD1. With V trimmed by 5 bases and J by 3 bases, 5 bases remained unmatched. Germline loops: CDR1 MDHEN, CDR2 SYDVKM. The CDR3 sequence is 14 residues long. The CDR3 DNA sequence: TGTGCCAGCAGTACACAGGGGTCGACAGATACGCAGTATTTT. It encodes CASSTQGSTDTQYF.

This clonotype was seen repeatedly, ten times or more. The CDR3 sequence: CASSLGPEFYEQYF. The CDR3 DNA is TGTGCCAGCAGCTTGGGGCCAGAGTTCTACGAGCAGTACTTC. The rearrangement links TRBV5-6 to TRBJ2-7; D is uncertain. V was trimmed by 0 bases and J by 3 bases, leaving 10 bases between them. The CDR3 is 14 amino acids. Germline values: CDR1 SGHDT, CDR2 YYEEEE.

Worth noting for this clonotype: A much larger clonotype is one base distant, so this may be a read error. The genes are TRBV6-1 and TRBJ1-6; 10 bases map to TRBD1. The V and J ends lost 5 bases and 9 bases, in that order; junction bases with no gene match: 4. The germline gives CDR1 MNHNS, CDR2 SASEGT. The CDR3 is 14 residues long. The CDR3 bases are TGTGCCAGCAGTCGGACAGGGGGAACTTCACCCCTCCACTTT. Residues: CASSRTGGTSPLHF.